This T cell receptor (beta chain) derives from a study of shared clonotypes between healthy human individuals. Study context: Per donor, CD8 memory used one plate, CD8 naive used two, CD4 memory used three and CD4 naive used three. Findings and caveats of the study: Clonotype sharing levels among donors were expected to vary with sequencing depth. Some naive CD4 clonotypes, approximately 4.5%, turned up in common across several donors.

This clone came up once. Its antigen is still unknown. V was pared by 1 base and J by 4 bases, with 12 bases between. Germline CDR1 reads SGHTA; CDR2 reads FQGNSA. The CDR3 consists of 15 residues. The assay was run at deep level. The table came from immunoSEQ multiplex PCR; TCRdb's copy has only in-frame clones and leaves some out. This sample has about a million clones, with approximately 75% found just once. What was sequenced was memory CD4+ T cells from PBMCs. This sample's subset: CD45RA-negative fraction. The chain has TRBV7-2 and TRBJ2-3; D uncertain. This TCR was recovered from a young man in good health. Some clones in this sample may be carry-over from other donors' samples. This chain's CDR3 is CASSLGIGPADTQYF. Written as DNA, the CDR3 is TGTGCCAGCAGCTTAGGGATTGGTCCAGCAGATACGCAGTATTTT.